Reported below is one TCR beta chain. The antigen remains unidentified. At the Johns Hopkins FTIC core, DNA taken from cultured CD4+ T cells was sequenced by way of the Oncomine TCR Beta short-read assay. MiXCR, run by TCRdb on the PCR reads, gives a single entry per CDR3 protein. The data contain 22,000 or so distinct CDR3 sequences, less than 35% of them seen just once; the ten biggest clones take up around 12%. This entry belongs to a study of vaccination and CD4 T cells after COVID-19. Study overall: A median of about 98 days (range 35 to 161) separated diagnosis from post-COVID sampling. Post-vaccine sampling followed dose two by a median 72 days (range 14 to 241).

Sample treatment: roughly nine-day PBMC culture with coronavirus spike peptide pools or control peptides (ViraFEST assay). Germline CDR1 is SGHDN and CDR2 is FVKESK. CDR3 size: 16 residues. The J segment lost 5 bases and the V segment lost 4 bases, leaving 11 bases of the junction unmatched. V and J are TRBV14 and TRBJ2-5; 9 nucleotides match TRBD1. This clonotype was sampled from a human donor with COVID-19. Sequenced material: cultured CD4+ T cells from blood. The CDR3 here is CASSLTWDRVRETQYF. Written as DNA, the CDR3 is TGTGCCAGCAGCCTTACTTGGGACAGGGTAAGGGAGACCCAGTACTTC. Combining the CDR3 with reference TRBV14 and TRBJ2-5 gives the whole variable domain EAGVTQFPSHSVIEKGQTVTLRCDPISGHDNLYWYRRVMGKEIKFLLHFVKESKQDESGMPNNRFLAERTGGTYSTLKVQPAELEDSGVYFCASSLTWDRVRETQYFGPGTRLLVL.